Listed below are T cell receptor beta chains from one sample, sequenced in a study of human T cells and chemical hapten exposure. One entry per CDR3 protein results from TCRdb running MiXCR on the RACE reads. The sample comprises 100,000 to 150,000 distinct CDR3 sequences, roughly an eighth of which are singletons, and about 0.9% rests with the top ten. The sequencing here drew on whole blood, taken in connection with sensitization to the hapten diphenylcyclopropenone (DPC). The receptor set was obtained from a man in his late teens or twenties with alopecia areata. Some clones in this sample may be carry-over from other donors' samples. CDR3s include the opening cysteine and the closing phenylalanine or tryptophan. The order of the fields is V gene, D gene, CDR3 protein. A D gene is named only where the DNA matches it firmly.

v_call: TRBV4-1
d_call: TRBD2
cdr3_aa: CASSQLGTSGGMDTQYF

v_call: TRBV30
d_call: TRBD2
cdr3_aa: CAWNQLAGVTDTQYF

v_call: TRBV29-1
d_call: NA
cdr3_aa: CSVDLGGHNSPLHF

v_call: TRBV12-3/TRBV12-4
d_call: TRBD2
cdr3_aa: CASRRLAGGSDTQYF

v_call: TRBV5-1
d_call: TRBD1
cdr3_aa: CASSLGDRENSNQPQHF

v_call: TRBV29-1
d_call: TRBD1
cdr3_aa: CSVGQGANTEAFF

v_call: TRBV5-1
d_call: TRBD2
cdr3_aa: CASSPGLFSSYEQYF

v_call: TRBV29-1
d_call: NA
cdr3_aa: CSVREASDYGYTF

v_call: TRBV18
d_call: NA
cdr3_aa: CASSPPVGQETQYF

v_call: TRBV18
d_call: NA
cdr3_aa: CASSALVRNTEAFF

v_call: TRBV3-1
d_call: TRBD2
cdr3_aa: CASSPSGTSSSGELFF

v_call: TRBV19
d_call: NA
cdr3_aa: CASSMGGGSGANVLTF

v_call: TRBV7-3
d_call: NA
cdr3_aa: CASSLGGGTNTEAFF